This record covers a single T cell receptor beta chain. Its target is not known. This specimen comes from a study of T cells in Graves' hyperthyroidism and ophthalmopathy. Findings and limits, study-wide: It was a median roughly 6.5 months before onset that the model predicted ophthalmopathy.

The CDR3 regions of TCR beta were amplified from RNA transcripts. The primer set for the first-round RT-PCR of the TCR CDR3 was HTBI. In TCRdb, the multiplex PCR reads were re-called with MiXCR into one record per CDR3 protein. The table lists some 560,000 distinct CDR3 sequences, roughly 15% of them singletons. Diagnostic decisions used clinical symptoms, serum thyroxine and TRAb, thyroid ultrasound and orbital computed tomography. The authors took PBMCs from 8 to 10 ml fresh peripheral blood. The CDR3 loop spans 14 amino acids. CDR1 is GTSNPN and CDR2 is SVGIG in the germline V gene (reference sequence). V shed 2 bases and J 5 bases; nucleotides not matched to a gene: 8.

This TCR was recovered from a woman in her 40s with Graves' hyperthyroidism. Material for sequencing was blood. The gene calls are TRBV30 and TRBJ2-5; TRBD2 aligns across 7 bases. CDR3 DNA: TGTGCCTGGAGTCAATTTGCGGGAGTGGAGACCCAGTACTTC. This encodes CAWSQFAGVETQYF.